The 7 T cell receptor beta chains below all came from one sample that was sequenced in a study of T cell responses to AZD1222 COVID-19 vaccine. Here immunoSEQ multiplex PCR was the method, and the copy in TCRdb shows in-frame clones only, minus some. The sample has approximately 100,000 clones, more than 85% seen once. Material: peripheral blood, obtained on day 0 of AZD1222 vaccination. The origin of the receptors is an adult in good health.

The rearrangement links TRBV5-1 to TRBJ1-2; 7 nucleotides agree with TRBD1. The CDR3 runs 14 residues. Losses at the gene ends were 3 bases for V and 0 bases for J; bases not matched to a gene: 2. Germline V gene sequence: CDR1 SGHRS, CDR2 YFSETQ. CDR3 coding DNA: TGCGCCAGCAGCTGGGACAGTCCTAACTATGGCTACACCTTC. Its protein is CASSWDSPNYGYTF.

The CDR3 sequence is CASSPRDRQNEKLFF. CDR3 coding DNA: TGTGCCAGCAGCCCTCGGGACAGACAGAATGAAAAACTGTTTTTT. The V and J genes are TRBV7-3 and TRBJ1-4, with 7 bases aligning to TRBD1. Trimming took 5 bases from V and 5 from J; bases not matched to a gene: 8. Germline assignment: CDR1 SGHTA and CDR2 FQGTGA. The CDR3 is made up of 15 amino acids.

A word on this clone: Other DNA sequences in this sample translate to the same CDR3. The rearrangement joins TRBV6-5 to TRBJ1-4; maybe TRBD1 (5 bases). Germline V gene lookup returns CDR1 MNHEY and CDR2 SVGAGI. The CDR3 runs 14 residues. Trimming removed 2 bases from V and 4 bases from J, with 8 bases in between. The CDR3 sequence: CASSYRQYNEKLFF. CDR3 sequence (DNA): TGTGCCAGCAGTTACAGACAGTATAATGAAAAACTGTTTTTT.

The chain joins TRBV2 to TRBJ2-5, with D possibly TRBD2 on 5 matching bases. V lost 8 bases and J lost 5, with 18 bases in between. Germline V CDR1 and CDR2: SNHLY, FYNNEI. This CDR3 spans 14 amino acids. CDR3 region: CASSLTTPPETQYF. The CDR3 DNA is TGTGCCAGCTCTTTGACTACTCCCCCGGAGACCCAGTACTTC.

The J gene is TRBJ1-2, the V gene TRBV6-5; D gene unclear. CDR3 length: 13 amino acids. Germline loops: CDR1 MNHEY, CDR2 SVGAGI. Trimming shortened V by 6 bases and J by 3 bases, and 11 bases separated the two germline ends. The CDR3 region has the DNA TGTGCCAGCAGGCCAGGAACCGACTATGGCTACACCTTC. Translation gives CASRPGTDYGYTF.

The chain carries TRBV7-9 and TRBJ1-3; possibly TRBD1 for D (5 bases). From germline, CDR1 is SEHNR and CDR2 FQNEAQ (reference sequence). The CDR3 is made up of 15 amino acids. Trimming stripped 3 bases from V and 0 bases from J, with 9 bases between. Here the CDR3 DNA reads TGTGCCAGCAGCTTTGGGGGACTCTCTGGAAACACCATATATTTT. It codes for CASSFGGLSGNTIYF.

V usage is TRBV18 and J usage is TRBJ1-3; possibly TRBD1 for D (5 bases). Looked up from germline, CDR1 is KGHSH and CDR2 is LQKENI. The ends were cut back, 0 bases at V and 0 bases at J, with 9 bases in the middle. CDR3 length: 16 residues. DNA for the CDR3: TGTGCCAGCTCACCACCGGGCAGGGACTCTGGAAACACCATATATTTT. It translates to CASSPPGRDSGNTIYF.